The 30 T cell receptor beta chains listed next were all sequenced from one sample in a study of response to subunit inactivated influenza vaccine. Each CDR3 protein gets one entry after TCRdb re-called the RT-PCR reads with MiXCR. The sample includes roughly 520,000 distinct CDR3 sequences, 25% seen only once; the top ten take less than 2.5%. The material sequenced was CD4+ T cells sorted from PBMCs, taken roughly 5 days after vaccination. The receptors come from a man aged 50-59 years who received an inactivated influenza vaccine.

V usage is TRBV29-1 and J usage is TRBJ2-1, with D perhaps assigned TRBD1 or TRBD2 (5 bases each). The CDR3 loop spans 11 amino acids. Trimming pared 3 bases from V and 10 bases from J, leaving 10 bases between. Germline V CDR1 and CDR2: SQVTM, ANQGSEA. This CDR3 reads CSVEIGDEQFF. In DNA form, the CDR3 reads TGCAGCGTTGAGATTGGGGACGAGCAGTTCTTC.

The chain combines TRBV27 with TRBJ2-7; no clear D gene. This CDR3 spans 13 amino acids. V gave up 5 bases and J gave up 6 bases, with 14 bases separating them. The germline gives CDR1 MNHEY, CDR2 SMNVEV (reference sequence). This CDR3 is CASSRLAQSEQYF. The CDR3 DNA sequence: TGTGCCAGCAGTCGATTAGCTCAGAGCGAGCAGTACTTC.

This clonotype was counted once. V is TRBV5-6 and J is TRBJ2-5; 7 positions agree with TRBD1. The V and J ends lost 4 bases and 5 bases, in that order; junction bases with no gene match: 8. This CDR3 spans 14 amino acids. Germline V gene sequence: CDR1 SGHDT, CDR2 YYEEEE. The CDR3 nucleotides read TGTGCCAGCAGCACGGGACAGCCACGGGAGACCCAGTACTTC. This encodes CASSTGQPRETQYF.

The gene calls are TRBV6-5 and TRBJ1-1; D not resolved. V lost 0 bases and J lost 5, with 7 bases in between. Germline CDR1 MNHEY, CDR2 SVGAGI. This CDR3 is built from 13 residues. DNA of the CDR3: TGTGCCAGCAGTTACTCCCCGAGGACTGAAGCTTTCTTT. It specifies CASSYSPRTEAFF.

The V gene is TRBV20-1, the J gene TRBJ2-6, with unresolved D. This CDR3 contains 14 residues. Germline V gene lookup returns CDR1 DFQATT and CDR2 SNEGSKA (reference sequence). V dropped 5 bases and J dropped 0 bases, with 8 bases sitting between them. For the CDR3, the DNA is TGCAGTGCTTTTTTAAACTCTGGGGCCAACGTCCTGACTTTC. This encodes CSAFLNSGANVLTF.

This clonotype has just a few counts. This sequence joins TRBV20-1 and TRBJ2-5; D remains unclear. CDR1 is DFQATT and CDR2 is SNEGSKA in the germline V gene (reference sequence). This CDR3 is built from 15 residues. The V gene lost 5 bases and the J gene lost 4 bases, with 20 bases spanning the gap. CDR3 sequence (DNA): TGCAGTGCTCAACCCGCAGAAAAAGGCGGAGAGACCCAGTACTTC. It yields the protein CSAQPAEKGGETQYF.

This clonotype was observed a handful of times. The chain joins TRBV7-9 to TRBJ2-1; 10 bases are shared with TRBD1. The V segment lost 2 bases and the J segment 9 bases; nucleotides outside the gene matches: 7. Germline V gene sequence: CDR1 SEHNR, CDR2 FQNEAQ (reference sequence). This CDR3 is built from 15 residues. CDR3 loop: CASSLLGTGEGEQFF. CDR3 bases: TGTGCCAGCAGCTTACTCGGGACAGGGGAAGGTGAGCAGTTCTTC.

The chain links TRBV20-1 to TRBJ2-2, with 11 bases identical to TRBD2. The CDR3 totals 16 residues. V lost 4 bases and J lost 1; bases outside the gene matches: 5. CDR1 DFQATT and CDR2 SNEGSKA come from the germline V gene (reference sequence). The CDR3 is CSATKGTSGNTGELFF. DNA of the CDR3: TGCAGTGCTACCAAAGGGACTAGCGGGAACACCGGGGAGCTGTTTTTT.

The chain couples TRBV5-4 to TRBJ1-2, with D tentatively TRBD1 (5 bases). The length of the CDR3 is 13 residues. Germline CDR1 reads SGHNT; CDR2 reads YYREEE (reference sequence). The V and J ends lost 5 bases and 6 bases respectively, with 14 bases between them. This CDR3 reads CASRLVGGNGYTF. Here the CDR3 DNA reads TGTGCCAGCAGACTGGTGGGGGGTAATGGCTACACCTTC.

This rearrangement joins TRBV4-3 to TRBJ2-7; 13 positions match TRBD2. Germline V gene lookup returns CDR1 LGHNA and CDR2 YSLEER. This CDR3 comprises 15 residues. The V segment lost 5 bases and the J segment 4 bases; nucleotides outside the gene matches: 5. The CDR3 is CASSAGLAGKYEQYF. The CDR3 DNA reads as TGCGCCAGCAGCGCGGGACTAGCGGGAAAGTACGAGCAGTACTTC.

The sample holds many counts of this clonotype. This chain connects TRBV25-1 to TRBJ1-5; a possible D gene is TRBD1 (6 bases). V lost 4 bases, J lost 4 bases, and 8 bases lay in between. CDR3 size: 13 residues. From germline, CDR1 is MGHDK and CDR2 SYGVNS. CDR3 amino acids: CASSATGNQPQHF. The CDR3 nucleotides read TGTGCCAGCAGTGCCACAGGGAATCAGCCCCAGCATTTT.

The table lists this clonotype with a few counts. This sequence joins TRBV12-3 or TRBV12-4 and TRBJ1-5; no definite D call. With 6 bases removed from V and 4 bases from J, the gap between germline ends came to 13 bases. The CDR3 covers 14 residues. CDR3 amino acids: CASRDNRPNQPQHF. CDR3 nucleotide sequence: TGTGCCAGCAGAGATAACAGACCTAATCAGCCCCAGCATTTT.

The genes are TRBV3-1 and TRBJ2-7; 9 bases match TRBD1. Trimming cost V 9 bases and J 6 bases; bases outside gene matches: 6. Germline CDR1 and CDR2: LGHDT and YNNKEL (reference sequence). The length of the CDR3 is 12 residues. The CDR3 region is CASHRQGGEQYF. Here the CDR3 DNA reads TGTGCCAGTCACAGACAGGGGGGCGAGCAGTACTTC.

The chain combines TRBV20-1 with TRBJ2-1; TRBD2 agrees at 9 bases. CDR3 length: 14 residues. Germline V CDR1 and CDR2: DFQATT, SNEGSKA (reference sequence). With 3 bases clipped from V and 3 bases from J, the junction kept 3 bases outside the gene matches. CDR3 amino acids: CSASSGGFYNEQFF. CDR3 nucleotide sequence: TGCAGTGCTAGTAGCGGGGGATTCTACAATGAGCAGTTCTTC.

This clonotype appeared a single time. V is TRBV11-3 and J is TRBJ2-7; unclear D gene. V lost 5 bases and J lost 4, with 12 bases in between. The CDR3 is 13 amino acids. Germline V gene data show CDR1 as SGHNT and CDR2 as YENEEA. DNA for the CDR3: TGTGCCAGCAGCCTGCGGTGGGGTTACGAGCAGTACTTC. Protein sequence: CASSLRWGYEQYF.

This chain connects TRBV20-1 to TRBJ1-5; the D is unclear. Trimming left V 6 bases short and J 1 base short, with 10 bases between. CDR3 length equals 13 residues. Looked up from germline, CDR1 is DFQATT and CDR2 is SNEGSKA (reference sequence). In DNA form, the CDR3 reads TGCAGTGCCGCGGGGATGAGCAATCAGCCCCAGCATTTT. It codes for CSAAGMSNQPQHF.

As to this clonotype: A junction boundary mismatches the germline segment, possibly from a read error. CDR3 residues: CASTLSGVGDRTF. In DNA, the CDR3 is TGTGCCAGCACCCTCTCGGGGGTTGGTGATCGGACCTTC. This rearrangement joins TRBV12-3 or TRBV12-4 to TRBJ2-4; a possible D gene is TRBD2 (6 bases). This CDR3 spans 13 amino acids.

The chain couples TRBV6-1 to TRBJ2-2, with a weak D call TRBD2 (6 bases). Trimming stripped 6 bases from V and 4 bases from J, with 12 bases between. CDR1 and CDR2 (germline): MNHNS, SASEGT. This CDR3 has 14 amino acids. Here the CDR3 DNA reads TGTGCCAGCAGACGGACTACTACCACCGGGGAGCTGTTTTTT. This encodes CASRRTTTTGELFF.

This sequence joins TRBV4-2 and TRBJ2-4; the D is unclear. CDR1 and CDR2 (germline): LGHNA, YNFKEQ. V dropped 2 bases and J dropped 8 bases, with 10 bases sitting between them. The CDR3 loop spans 13 amino acids. CDR3 nucleotides: TGTGCCAGCAGCCAACACAAGGATGACATTCAGTACTTC. Its translation is CASSQHKDDIQYF.

This clonotype was seen ten or more times. CDR3 loop: CASSPFRTATDTQYF. Written as DNA, the CDR3 is TGTGCCAGCAGCCCTTTTCGGACAGCCACAGATACGCAGTATTTT. The V gene is TRBV7-2, the J gene TRBJ2-3, with D perhaps matching TRBD1 (6 bases). V was shortened by 5 bases and J by 2 bases, with 14 bases between the two germline ends. The length of the CDR3 is 15 residues. CDR1 is SGHTA and CDR2 is FQGNSA in the germline V gene. Together with reference TRBV7-2 and TRBJ2-3, the CDR3 gives the full variable domain: GAGVSQSPSNKVTEKGKDVELRCDPISGHTALYWYRQSLGQGLEFLIYFQGNSAPDKSGLPSDRFSAERTGGSVSTLTIQRTQQEDSAVYLCASSPFRTATDTQYFGPGTRLTVL.

The V and J genes are TRBV20-1 and TRBJ2-5; D gene ambiguous. CDR3 size: 14 residues. V was pared by 8 bases and J by 1 base, with 17 bases between. CDR1 is DFQATT, CDR2 SNEGSKA, per germline (reference sequence). CDR3 DNA: TGCAGTAAAATGGTCGGTAGTTTCCAAGAGACCCAGTACTTC. It yields the protein CSKMVGSFQETQYF.

The genes are TRBV7-8 and TRBJ2-7; TRBD1 matches 10 bases. The CDR3 extends over 15 amino acids. CDR1 SGHVS and CDR2 FQNEAQ come from the germline V gene. The V segment lost 4 bases and the J segment 6 bases; nucleotides outside the gene matches: 9. CDR3 bases: TGTGCCAGCAGCTCGCATCGGACAGGGGGTGCCGAGCAGTACTTC. Encoded protein: CASSSHRTGGAEQYF.

This chain uses TRBV15 with TRBJ1-4; no firm D call. The CDR3 contains 15 residues. The V and J ends lost 1 base and 0 bases respectively, with 6 bases between them. CDR1 is LNHNV and CDR2 is YYDKDF in the germline V gene (reference sequence). CDR3 protein: CATSRVQTTNEKLFF. In nucleotides, the CDR3 is TGTGCCACCAGCAGAGTACAGACAACTAATGAAAAACTGTTTTTT.

This sequence joins TRBV5-5 and TRBJ2-5, with D hard to call. The V end lost 3 bases, the J end lost 5 bases, and 11 bases lay between the germline ends. CDR3 size: 13 residues. In germline, CDR1 is SGHKS, CDR2 YYEKEE (reference sequence). The CDR3 is CASSWMGVETQYF. Written as DNA, the CDR3 is TGTGCCAGCAGCTGGATGGGCGTGGAGACCCAGTACTTC.

This chain uses TRBV7-3 with TRBJ2-1; D is unclear. Germline loops: CDR1 SGHTA, CDR2 FQGTGA. The CDR3 runs to 14 residues. V was trimmed by 3 bases and J by 4 bases, leaving 10 bases between them. The CDR3 protein is CASSFAGRYNEQFF. CDR3 nucleotides: TGTGCCAGCAGCTTCGCCGGAAGATACAATGAGCAGTTCTTC. Together with reference TRBV7-3 and TRBJ2-1, the CDR3 gives the full variable domain: GAGVSQTPSNKVTEKGKYVELRCDPISGHTALYWYRQSLGQGPEFLIYFQGTGAADDSGLPNDRFFAVRPEGSVSTLKIQRTERGDSAVYLCASSFAGRYNEQFFGPGTRLTVL.

This chain uses TRBV18 with TRBJ2-1, with D perhaps matching TRBD1 or TRBD2 (5 bases each). V was cut by 3 bases and J by 10 bases, with 19 bases left in between. The germline CDR1 and CDR2 sequences are KGHSH and LQKENI. The CDR3 totals 15 residues. In nucleotides, the CDR3 is TGTGCCAGCTCACCTGGGGGAGCGGTTTATGGAGAGCAGTTCTTC. Residues: CASSPGGAVYGEQFF. The entire variable domain, with the rest obtained from reference TRBV18 and TRBJ2-1, is as follows: NAGVMQNPRHLVRRRGQEARLRCSPMKGHSHVYWYRQLPEEGLKFMVYLQKENIIDESGMPKERFSAEFPKEGPSILRIQQVVRGDSAAYFCASSPGGAVYGEQFFGPGTRLTVL.

This clonotype was observed a few times. This rearrangement joins TRBV7-9 to TRBJ2-3, with 9 positions matching TRBD2. This CDR3 comprises 17 residues. V lost 5 bases to trimming and J lost 3 bases; unmatched junction nucleotides: 12. Germline-derived CDR1 and CDR2 are SEHNR and FQNEAQ (reference sequence). The CDR3 spells CASSSAVAGVLTDTQYF. CDR3 nucleotide sequence: TGTGCCAGCAGCAGTGCCGTAGCGGGAGTTTTGACAGATACGCAGTATTTT.

This clonotype has just a few counts. The junction departs from germline at one end; a sequencing error may be responsible. The chain is built from TRBV2 and TRBJ2-5; D uncertain. Per the germline V gene, CDR1 is SNHLY and CDR2 is FYNNEI. The CDR3 runs to 12 residues. The CDR3, as DNA: TGTGCCAGCAGGGAAGATGGGGAGACCCAGTACTTC. Protein sequence: CASREDGETQYF.

This clonotype was seen a few times. This chain links TRBV12-3 or TRBV12-4 with TRBJ1-1; 7 bases match TRBD1. The CDR3 length is 16 residues. The V segment lost 5 bases and the J segment 0 bases; nucleotides outside the gene matches: 9. CDR3 amino acids: CASSGYRGNMNTEAFF. The CDR3 DNA is TGTGCCAGCAGTGGTTACAGGGGAAACATGAACACTGAAGCTTTCTTT.

The sample holds one count of this clonotype. The DNA of the CDR3 is TGTGCCATCTGTGCAATTCTACTAGCGGGGGGCAATGAGCAGTTCTTC. It encodes CAICAILLAGGNEQFF. The J gene is TRBJ2-1, the V gene TRBV10-3, with TRBD2 matching 12 bases. Germline CDR1 reads ENHRY; CDR2 reads SYGVKD. V lost 8 bases, J lost 6 bases, and 11 bases stayed unmatched. The CDR3 contains 16 residues.